This TCR beta chain was observed in a study of T cell responses to AZD1222 COVID-19 vaccine listed by TCRdb under 2021. Study-level background: TCR sequencing was performed for some 250 trial participants, of whom about 200 were given two doses of AZD1222 and around 25 were given two doses of MenACWY control vaccine. Trial participants were enrolled by age into 18-55, 56-69 and 70-plus year subgroups, with around 140, 26 and 57 TCR-sequenced participants respectively.

On the study overall, not on this receptor specifically: After two AZD1222 doses, spike-specific TCR breadth and depth were significantly higher than at day 0 and than in MenACWY recipients. In the small 56-69-year group, the increase in depth fell short of significance, most likely because of low power. Conclusions about previously exposed vaccinees are limited, since just five or six AZD1222 recipients were seropositive for SARS-CoV-2 at baseline. Most participants were white British and females outnumbered males, and the authors suggested that clonal diversity may have been underestimated. Vaccine-associated CD4 TCRs spanned the whole spike protein, with dominant responses in regions 160-218 and 743-854. Reportedly, almost half of the unique spike-specific TCRs recognized epitopes lying outside the regions that are mutated in the B.1.351 and B.1.1.7 variants. No day 14 peak-response samples were available, so repertoires were characterized only after the peak T cell response.

The CDR3 regions of human TCRbeta chains were subjected to immunosequencing. Regarding the original processing steps: Repertoire TCRs were checked for matches against a reference library of SARS-CoV-2-specific TCRs that had been generated using the MIRA antigen-specificity platform. Breadth was defined as the fraction of unique TCRs that were SARS-CoV-2-associated. Depth was defined as the fraction of total T cells that were SARS-CoV-2-associated. Using the MIRA data, every spike-specific TCR was mapped to the spike region that the TCR reacted to and assigned to either a CD4 or a CD8 class. Log10-transformed breadth and depth values were compared by one-way ANOVA with Sidak's multiple comparisons tests. Sourced from immuneACCESS, this table was stored by TCRdb with only in-frame sequences that have V and J called. A share of the clones is absent; for the studies checked, an unresolved V gene accounts for under half, and the remainder has no known explanation. V, J and clone size are taken as reported in that table, and D and trimming were inferred from the DNA itself. Across this sample there are 86,000 or so clones, with around 83% seen only once. Jointly, the top ten make up about 6% of the sample.

The CDR3 numbers 15 residues from cysteine through phenylalanine. Left in the record is the CDR3 DNA by itself, 45 bases read in frame from the first base. As encoded in the germline V gene, CDR1 is ENHRY while CDR2 is SYGVKD. Trimming removed 3 bases from V and 0 bases from J, leaving 11 bases between the germline ends. On this clone: Its cognate antigen has yet to be identified. No much larger clone exists at a distance of one base, and base qualities are not known.

What the time point label conveys for this sample: about 28 days (+/-7) after the second vaccine dose. AZD1222 recipients given second doses at about 4 weeks or at about 12 weeks were pooled, since spike-specific TCR depth and breadth were not found to differ between the two schedules. Vaccinee samples were obtained from the UK trials COV001 and COV002, which included a single-blind randomized controlled phase 2/3 trial of AZD1222 (ChAdOx1 nCoV-19) in healthy adults. For TCRbeta chain sequencing, PBMC samples from trial participants were taken at day 0 and at day 28 after the second dose. The sequencing here drew on peripheral blood, taken 28 days after the second AZD1222 dose. The chain is encoded by TRBV10-3 joined to TRBJ1-2, with no D gene named confidently. This clonotype was obtained from an adult who received the AZD1222 COVID-19 vaccine. CDR3 region: CAISDPGPANYGYTF. The sequence in DNA is TGTGCCATCAGTGACCCAGGCCCTGCTAACTATGGCTACACCTTC.